A single sample is the source of the 25 T cell receptor beta chains below, sequenced in a study of blood T cell repertoires in COVID-19. The protocol was immunoSEQ multiplex PCR, while the TCRdb copy is restricted to in-frame clones and leaves out a portion. The sample carries fewer than 200,000 clones, 80% to 95% recorded once. The sample comprised peripheral blood. These receptor sequences come from a man over 45 with acute or convalescent COVID-19.

The table lists this clone with a few counts. The chain has TRBV7-2 and TRBJ2-1; 15 nucleotides agree with TRBD2. Germline assignment: CDR1 SGHTA and CDR2 FQGNSA. This CDR3 has 16 residues. Unmatched junction bases numbered 6, after V lost 5 bases and J lost 7 bases. CDR3 nucleotide sequence: TGTGCCAGCAGCACAAGGACTAGCGGGAGGGTGAATGAGCAGTTCTTC. As protein: CASSTRTSGRVNEQFF.

The J gene is TRBJ2-1, the V gene TRBV23-1; maybe TRBD2 (6 bases). TRBV23-1 is designated an ORF whose function remains uncertain. V lost 6 bases, J lost 0 bases, and 15 bases lay in between. CDR3 length: 16 residues. The CDR3 bases are TGCGCCAGCAGCCTTGACGCCGGGAGCTCCTACAATGAGCAGTTCTTC. This translates into CASSLDAGSSYNEQFF.

The rearrangement links TRBV9 to TRBJ1-3; D is perhaps TRBD1 (6 bases). The germline V gene encodes CDR1 SGDLS and CDR2 YYNGEE. The V end lost 0 bases, the J end lost 3 bases, and 10 bases lay between the germline ends. The CDR3 contains 15 residues. DNA for the CDR3: TGTGCCAGCAGCGTAGATGGGGGCGTTGGAAACACCATATATTTT. Its protein product is CASSVDGGVGNTIYF.

V and J are TRBV11-2 and TRBJ1-3; D is ambiguous. The CDR3 has 18 amino acids. Germline V gene sequence: CDR1 SGHAT, CDR2 FQNNGV. V lost 0 bases and J lost 0, with 15 bases in between. CDR3 in amino acids: CASSLDRGGAVSGNTIYF. Here the CDR3 DNA reads TGTGCCAGCAGCTTAGATCGTGGAGGAGCCGTCTCTGGAAACACCATATATTTT.

The V call is TRBV12-3 or TRBV12-4, the J call TRBJ2-7; 9 bases line up with TRBD1. Germline trimming cut 6 bases from V and 6 bases from J; bases unmatched to any gene: 6. The CDR3 runs 13 residues. Written as DNA, the CDR3 is TGTGCCAGCAGGGGGACAGGGACGTCCGAGCAGTACTTC. As protein: CASRGTGTSEQYF.

This chain joins TRBV6-5 and TRBJ1-5; D unclear. The CDR3 is 15 residues long. The V gene lost 7 bases and the J gene lost 0 bases, with 13 bases spanning the gap. CDR1 is MNHEY, CDR2 SVGAGI, per germline. CDR3 coding DNA: TGTGCCAGCAAGATATCCGCGGATAGCAATCAGCCCCAGCATTTT. Its translation: CASKISADSNQPQHF.

This sequence joins TRBV5-4 and TRBJ2-5; perhaps TRBD1 as D (7 bases). V lost 4 bases to trimming and J lost 2 bases, with 15 bases between them. The CDR3 is made up of 15 amino acids. CDR1 and CDR2 (germline): SGHNT, YYREEE (reference sequence). CDR3 sequence (DNA): TGTGCCAGCAGCCGCGGAGGGACAGTTCAAGAGACCCAGTACTTC. This codes for CASSRGGTVQETQYF.

This chain uses TRBV6-5 with TRBJ1-1; the D is unclear. Germline lookup yields CDR1 MNHEY and CDR2 SVGAGI. CDR3 length: 12 amino acids. The V end lost 4 bases, the J end lost 12 bases, and 15 bases lay between the germline ends. Here the CDR3 reads CASSLPDMETFF. CDR3 bases: TGTGCCAGCAGTTTGCCCGACATGGAAACTTTCTTT.

The rearrangement uses TRBV5-1 and TRBJ2-7; D unresolved. V shed 4 bases and J shed 1 base, with 12 bases lying between them. The CDR3 covers 14 residues. Germline V gene sequence: CDR1 SGHRS, CDR2 YFSETQ. CDR3 in amino acids: CASSPEVPSYEQYF. For the CDR3, the DNA is TGCGCCAGCAGCCCCGAGGTACCTTCCTACGAGCAGTACTTC.

J is TRBJ1-6 and V is TRBV27, with 8 bases matching TRBD1. V lost 8 bases, J lost 7 bases, and 10 bases stayed unmatched. Germline V gene data show CDR1 as MNHEY and CDR2 as SMNVEV (reference sequence). This CDR3 contains 15 residues. For the CDR3, the DNA is TGTGCCAGCGGGGGCTCCAGGGGGCAAAATTCACCCCTCCACTTT. It specifies CASGGSRGQNSPLHF.

V is TRBV29-1 and J is TRBJ1-1, with 8 bases identical to TRBD1. Germline V CDR1 and CDR2: SQVTM, ANQGSEA. Germline trimming cut 4 bases from V and 2 bases from J; bases unmatched to any gene: 12. The CDR3 has 16 residues. The DNA of the CDR3 is TGCAGCGTTGCCAACCGGGACAGGACTTCAAACACTGAAGCTTTCTTT. Encoded protein: CSVANRDRTSNTEAFF.

The V call is TRBV7-9, the J call TRBJ1-1; no firm D call. CDR3 size: 13 residues. Germline-derived CDR1 and CDR2 are SEHNR and FQNEAQ (reference sequence). Trimming pared 5 bases from V and 5 bases from J, leaving 12 bases between. In nucleotides, the CDR3 is TGTGCCAGCAGCCCGGTTGGAGGTACTGAAGCTTTCTTT. Translation: CASSPVGGTEAFF. Drawing the rest from reference TRBV7-9 and TRBJ1-1, the complete variable domain is DTGVSQNPRHKITKRGQNVTFRCDPISEHNRLYWYRQTLGQGPEFLTYFQNEAQLEKSRLLSDRFSAERPKGSFSTLEIQRTEQGDSAMYLCASSPVGGTEAFFGQGTRLTVV.

This clone appeared once. The CDR3 nucleotides are TGTGCCAGCACCGCCGAGGGGGAAGTGGACGAGCAGTACGTC. Protein sequence: CASTAEGEVDEQYV. This chain uses TRBV27 with TRBJ2-7; D is perhaps TRBD1 (6 bases). The CDR3 runs to 14 residues. In germline, CDR1 is MNHEY, CDR2 SMNVEV (reference sequence). Trimming removed 7 bases at V and 5 bases at J, with 18 bases between.

The V gene is TRBV29-1, the J gene TRBJ2-5, with D possibly TRBD1 on 6 matching bases. Germline assignment: CDR1 SQVTM and CDR2 ANQGSEA. Trimming removed 4 bases at V and 2 bases at J, with 11 bases between. This CDR3 comprises 13 residues. The CDR3 nucleotides are TGCAGCGTTGTGGTCAGGGGACAAGAGACCCAGTACTTC. It codes for CSVVVRGQETQYF.

The rearrangement uses TRBV25-1 and TRBJ1-1; D perhaps matches TRBD1 (5 bases). The CDR3 length is 13 residues. The V gene lost 7 bases and the J gene lost 0 bases, with 9 bases spanning the gap. The V gene's germline CDR1 is MGHDK and CDR2 SYGVNS. The CDR3 here is CASKGAMNTEAFF. The CDR3 nucleotides read TGTGCCAGCAAAGGGGCCATGAACACTGAAGCTTTCTTT. Based on the CDR3 plus reference TRBV25-1 and TRBJ1-1, the full variable domain is EADIYQTPRYLVIGTGKKITLECSQTMGHDKMYWYQQDPGMELHLIHYSYGVNSTEKGDLSSESTVSRIRTEHFPLTLESARPSHTSQYLCASKGAMNTEAFFGQGTRLTVV.

The rearrangement links TRBV6-2 or TRBV6-3 to TRBJ1-3; 7 bases map to TRBD1. Per germline, CDR1 MNHEY and CDR2 SVGEGT. V lost 5 bases and J lost 0; bases outside the gene matches: 10. The CDR3 covers 17 residues. CDR3 nucleotides: TGTGCCAGCAGTAAGCTCCGGGACAGTTACTCTGGAAACACCATATATTTT. Protein sequence: CASSKLRDSYSGNTIYF.

V gene TRBV27 combines with J gene TRBJ2-7; D is possibly TRBD1 (6 bases). Germline V gene data show CDR1 as MNHEY and CDR2 as SMNVEV (reference sequence). The CDR3 contains 14 residues. The V gene lost 5 bases and the J gene lost 2 bases, with 13 bases spanning the gap. The CDR3 is CASSRGGGPYEQYF. The CDR3, as DNA: TGTGCCAGCAGTAGAGGGGGTGGCCCCTACGAGCAGTACTTC.

This chain links TRBV7-9 with TRBJ2-1; D is unresolved. Germline V lookup: CDR1 SEHNR, CDR2 FQNEAQ (reference sequence). V lost 2 bases and J 5 bases, leaving 10 bases between the germline ends. The CDR3 is 14 residues long. Written as DNA, the CDR3 is TGTGCCAGCAGCTTAATCCTGCTAAACAATGAGCAGTTCTTC. This gives the protein CASSLILLNNEQFF.

V usage is TRBV4-2 and J usage is TRBJ1-1; the D is unclear. Trimming pared 3 bases from V and 5 bases from J, leaving 7 bases between. Germline V gene lookup returns CDR1 LGHNA and CDR2 YNFKEQ. This CDR3 contains 12 residues. DNA of the CDR3: TGTGCCAGCAGCCACCGGGAGACTGAAGCTTTCTTT. This gives the protein CASSHRETEAFF.

CDR3 protein: CASLDYRVLSGANVLTF. The CDR3 nucleotides read TGTGCCAGCTTAGATTACAGGGTTCTCTCTGGGGCCAACGTCCTGACTTTC. This sequence joins TRBV5-6 and TRBJ2-6, with D possibly being TRBD1 (6 bases). CDR3 length: 17 residues. Trimming took off 7 bases at V and 0 bases at J, with 17 bases between the two ends. Germline CDR1 is SGHDT and CDR2 is YYEEEE.

The V gene is TRBV4-2, the J gene TRBJ1-6; TRBD1 aligns across 9 bases. CDR1 LGHNA and CDR2 YNFKEQ come from the germline V gene. The length of the CDR3 is 16 residues. Germline trimming cut 4 bases from V and 7 bases from J; bases unmatched to any gene: 8. The DNA of the CDR3 is TGTGCCAGCAGCCCCCCCTGGGGACAGGGAAATTCACCCCTCCACTTT. This encodes CASSPPWGQGNSPLHF.

The chain employs TRBV2 and TRBJ2-7; TRBD2 is a possible D gene (6 bases). CDR3 size: 14 residues. Trimming pared 1 base from V and 0 bases from J, leaving 7 bases between. CDR1 and CDR2 from the germline V gene are SNHLY and FYNNEI. Here the CDR3 DNA reads TGTGCCAGCAGTGAAGGGCGGGGCTCCTACGAGCAGTACTTC. It is translated as CASSEGRGSYEQYF.

In this sample, this clone turned up once. The chain combines TRBV9 with TRBJ2-1; 10 bases line up with TRBD2. The CDR3 is 15 amino acids. Germline trimming cut 1 base from V and 7 bases from J; bases unmatched to any gene: 5. The germline V gene encodes CDR1 SGDLS and CDR2 YYNGEE. In DNA form, the CDR3 reads TGTGCCAGCAGCGTAACTAGCGGGGTCTTTAATGAGCAGTTCTTC. Translation: CASSVTSGVFNEQFF.

This sequence joins TRBV13 and TRBJ1-6; perhaps TRBD1 as D (6 bases). This CDR3 comprises 15 residues. CDR1 and CDR2 from the germline V gene are PRHDT and FYEKMQ (reference sequence). Deletions cut 0 bases from V and 10 bases from J, with 13 bases between. DNA of the CDR3: TGTGCCAGCAGCTTAGGGGCAGGGGTAGGCTCACCCCTCCACTTT. Translated, it gives CASSLGAGVGSPLHF.

The J gene is TRBJ2-6, the V gene TRBV7-2; possible D gene TRBD1, 5 bases. The CDR3 runs to 15 residues. Trimming took 5 bases from V and 4 from J, leaving 12 bases between them. Germline CDR1 and CDR2: SGHTA and FQGNSA. The CDR3 protein is CASSKDSTGANVLTF. CDR3 bases: TGTGCCAGCAGCAAAGACAGTACGGGGGCCAACGTCCTGACTTTC.